The 8 T cell receptor beta chains below were found in one sample sequenced in a study of T cell responses to AZD1222 COVID-19 vaccine. Data came from immunoSEQ multiplex PCR; TCRdb stores just in-frame clones and leaves some out. The table lists some 120,000 clones, approximately 88% of them singletons. Source: peripheral blood, taken on day 0 of AZD1222 vaccination. The receptors here all came from an adult in good health.

The CDR3, as DNA: TGTGCCAGCAGCCCACCGACGCAGAACAATGAGCAGTTCTTC. It specifies CASSPPTQNNEQFF. The chain combines TRBV7-2 with TRBJ2-1, with D unclear. V was shortened by 5 bases and J by 5 bases, with 13 bases between the two germline ends. The CDR3 has 14 amino acids. Germline V gene data show CDR1 as SGHTA and CDR2 as FQGNSA. The complete variable domain, with remaining parts taken from reference TRBV7-2 and TRBJ2-1, reads GAGVSQSPSNKVTEKGKDVELRCDPISGHTALYWYRQSLGQGLEFLIYFQGNSAPDKSGLPSDRFSAERTGGSVSTLTIQRTQQEDSAVYLCASSPPTQNNEQFFGPGTRLTVL.

This clone was seen a handful of times. The rearrangement joins TRBV4-3 to TRBJ2-3; D gene unclear. Per germline, CDR1 LGHNA and CDR2 YSLEER. This CDR3 has 14 residues. V lost 0 bases, J lost 1 base, and 5 bases lay in between. Written as DNA, the CDR3 is TGCGCCAGCAGCCAAGAACTACGCACAGATACGCAGTATTTT. Translation gives CASSQELRTDTQYF.

V and J are TRBV15 and TRBJ1-5; TRBD1 matches at 10 bases. The CDR3 contains 19 residues. The V segment lost 3 bases and the J segment 6 bases; nucleotides outside the gene matches: 17. CDR1 is LNHNV, CDR2 YYDKDF, per germline (reference sequence). The CDR3 sequence is CATSRSLTGGRDVGQPQHF. CDR3 nucleotide sequence: TGTGCCACCAGCAGGTCACTGACAGGGGGCCGGGATGTAGGTCAGCCCCAGCATTTT.

The V and J genes are TRBV12-3 or TRBV12-4 and TRBJ1-5; D unclear. V gave up 3 bases and J gave up 4 bases, with 7 bases separating them. This CDR3 is 13 amino acids long. The CDR3 DNA sequence: TGTGCCAGCAGTTTTTCAGAGAATCAGCCCCAGCATTTT. Translation: CASSFSENQPQHF.

The chain is built from TRBV18 and TRBJ2-1; D uncertain. The length of the CDR3 is 11 residues. Germline-derived CDR1 and CDR2 are KGHSH and LQKENI. Trimming took off 2 bases at V and 5 bases at J, with 1 base between the two ends. The CDR3 loop is CASSPNNEQFF. The CDR3 region has the DNA TGTGCCAGCTCACCAAACAATGAGCAGTTCTTC. Based on the CDR3 plus reference TRBV18 and TRBJ2-1, the full variable domain is NAGVMQNPRHLVRRRGQEARLRCSPMKGHSHVYWYRQLPEEGLKFMVYLQKENIIDESGMPKERFSAEFPKEGPSILRIQQVVRGDSAAYFCASSPNNEQFFGPGTRLTVL.

The chain employs TRBV6-5 and TRBJ1-2; D unresolved. Trimming took 0 bases from V and 5 from J, leaving 7 bases between them. CDR3 size: 13 residues. From germline, CDR1 is MNHEY and CDR2 SVGAGI. CDR3 sequence (DNA): TGTGCCAGCAGTTACTCCCAGTGGTATGGCTACACCTTC. This encodes CASSYSQWYGYTF.

The chain employs TRBV2 and TRBJ2-5; 8 bases align to TRBD1. In germline, CDR1 is SNHLY, CDR2 FYNNEI. Trimming at V came to 6 bases and at J to 4 bases, leaving 4 bases not matched to a gene. CDR3 size: 13 residues. CDR3 nucleotide sequence: TGTGCCAGCAGCTTAGGACAGGGAGAGACCCAGTACTTC. The encoded protein is CASSLGQGETQYF.

The chain uses TRBV19 and TRBJ2-7; no clear D gene. The CDR3 has 14 amino acids. Germline loops: CDR1 LNHDA, CDR2 SQIVND (reference sequence). Trimming shortened V by 0 bases and J by 2 bases, and 8 bases separated the two germline ends. The CDR3 nucleotides are TGTGCCAGTAGTATAGACAGCCTGACCTACGAGCAGTACTTC. The encoded protein is CASSIDSLTYEQYF.